Below, 5 T cell receptor beta chains from the same sample are listed, as sequenced in a study of CD8+ T cells in alopecia areata. Reverse transcription of extracted RNA yielded cDNA, which provided the sequencing template. The method was immunoSEQ multiplex PCR; TCRdb's version includes in-frame clones alone and lacks a portion of them. Counted here are about 180,000 clones, roughly half occurring once; the ten biggest clones make up 10%. Treatment denoted: oral pan-JAK inhibitor, 5-10 mg twice daily. This specimen was CD8+ T cells sorted from blood, taken around week 54, from a patient treated with tofacitinib. The receptors here all came from a human donor with alopecia areata.

This clone has a handful of counts. Other nucleotide sequences in the sample specify the same CDR3. This rearrangement joins TRBV4-1 to TRBJ2-5; TRBD2 is a possible D gene (6 bases). V lost 1 base and J 1 base, leaving 7 bases between the germline ends. Germline values: CDR1 MGHRA, CDR2 YSYEKL. This CDR3 region has 14 residues. CDR3 nucleotide sequence: TGCGCCAGCAGCCAAGTGGGGGGCCAAGAGACCCAGTACTTC. Translating it yields CASSQVGGQETQYF.

This clone has just one count. The CDR3 DNA reads as TGTGCCTGGAGGGGGACTAACACAGATACGCAGTATTTT. Residues: CAWRGTNTDTQYF. The chain is built from TRBV30 and TRBJ2-3; 7 positions match TRBD2. Trimming removed 3 bases from V and 2 bases from J; junction bases left unmatched: 2. The CDR3 is 13 amino acids. Germline CDR1 is GTSNPN and CDR2 is SVGIG (reference sequence). The full variable domain, rest sourced from reference TRBV30 and TRBJ2-3, is SQTIHQWPATLVQPVGSPLSLECTVEGTSNPNLYWYRQAAGRGLQLLFYSVGIGQISSEVPQNLSASRPQDRQFILSSKKLLLSDSGFYLCAWRGTNTDTQYFGPGTRLTVL.

This chain connects TRBV29-1 to TRBJ2-2, with D tentatively TRBD1 (6 bases). V was shortened by 4 bases and J by 0 bases, with 9 bases between the two germline ends. In germline, CDR1 is SQVTM, CDR2 ANQGSEA. The CDR3 spans 14 residues. CDR3 nucleotide sequence: TGCAGCGTTGTCGGGACAACGAACACCGGGGAGCTGTTTTTT. It is translated as CSVVGTTNTGELFF.

The J gene is TRBJ2-1, the V gene TRBV30; TRBD2 agrees at 9 bases. The V and J ends lost 4 bases and 8 bases, in that order; junction bases with no gene match: 12. The CDR3 totals 15 residues. The germline gives CDR1 GTSNPN, CDR2 SVGIG (reference sequence). The CDR3 DNA follows: TGTGCCTGGACATCCGGGACTAGCTCTGTCGATGAGCAGTTCTTC. This gives the protein CAWTSGTSSVDEQFF.

This chain connects TRBV15 to TRBJ2-3; TRBD1 matches 8 bases. The germline gives CDR1 LNHNV, CDR2 YYDKDF (reference sequence). CDR3 length: 16 amino acids. With 4 bases clipped from V and 4 bases from J, the junction kept 10 bases outside the gene matches. DNA of the CDR3: TGTGCCACCAGCACAGATGACAGGGGACTCCCAGATACGCAGTATTTT. This translates into CATSTDDRGLPDTQYF.